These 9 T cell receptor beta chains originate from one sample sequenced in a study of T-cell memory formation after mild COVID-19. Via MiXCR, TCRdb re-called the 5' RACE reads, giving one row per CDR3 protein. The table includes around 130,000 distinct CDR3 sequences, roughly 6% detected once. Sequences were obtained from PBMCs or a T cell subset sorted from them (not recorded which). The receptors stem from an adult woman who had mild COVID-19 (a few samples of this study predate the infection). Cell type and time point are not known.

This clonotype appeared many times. CDR3 coding DNA: TGTGCCAGCAGCGGTTCGGGACCTTACAATGAGCAGTTCTTC. As protein: CASSGSGPYNEQFF. The chain links TRBV9 to TRBJ2-1; the D call may be TRBD1 or TRBD2 (5 bases each). The length of the CDR3 is 14 residues. CDR1 is SGDLS, CDR2 YYNGEE, per germline. Trimming left V 3 bases short and J 4 bases short, with 11 bases between.

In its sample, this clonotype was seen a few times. The CDR3 DNA follows: TGTGCTAGTGGCCTGACAGGGCAGGCTGAAGCTTTCTTT. It is translated as CASGLTGQAEAFF. The chain links TRBV12-5 to TRBJ1-1; 7 bases are a match to TRBD1. In germline, CDR1 is LGHNT, CDR2 FRNRAP. This CDR3 is built from 13 residues. Losses at the gene ends were 6 bases for V and 6 bases for J; bases not matched to a gene: 7.

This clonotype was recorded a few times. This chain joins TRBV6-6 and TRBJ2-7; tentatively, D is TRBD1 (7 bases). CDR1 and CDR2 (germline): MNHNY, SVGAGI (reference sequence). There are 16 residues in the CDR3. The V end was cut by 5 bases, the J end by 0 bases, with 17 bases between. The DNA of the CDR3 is TGTGCCAGCAGTCATCTCGGACAGGAGGGCTCCTACGAGCAGTACTTC. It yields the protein CASSHLGQEGSYEQYF.

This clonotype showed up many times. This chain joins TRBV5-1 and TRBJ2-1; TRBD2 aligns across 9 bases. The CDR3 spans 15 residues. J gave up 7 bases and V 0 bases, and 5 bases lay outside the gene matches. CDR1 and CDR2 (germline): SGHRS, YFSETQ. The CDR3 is CASSLGLAGINEQFF. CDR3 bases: TGCGCCAGCAGCTTGGGGCTAGCGGGAATAAATGAGCAGTTCTTC.

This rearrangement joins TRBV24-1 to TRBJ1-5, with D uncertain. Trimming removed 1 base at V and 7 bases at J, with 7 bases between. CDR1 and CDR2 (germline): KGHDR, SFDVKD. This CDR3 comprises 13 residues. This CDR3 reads CATSDFVGQPQHF. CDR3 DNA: TGTGCCACCAGTGATTTTGTGGGCCAGCCCCAGCATTTT.

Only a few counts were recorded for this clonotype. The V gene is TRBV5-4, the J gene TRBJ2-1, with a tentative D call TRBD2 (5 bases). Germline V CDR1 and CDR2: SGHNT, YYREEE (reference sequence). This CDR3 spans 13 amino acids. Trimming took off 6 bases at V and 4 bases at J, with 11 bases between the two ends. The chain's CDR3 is CASTAGGYNEQFF. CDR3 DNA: TGTGCCAGCACCGCCGGCGGGTACAATGAGCAGTTCTTC.

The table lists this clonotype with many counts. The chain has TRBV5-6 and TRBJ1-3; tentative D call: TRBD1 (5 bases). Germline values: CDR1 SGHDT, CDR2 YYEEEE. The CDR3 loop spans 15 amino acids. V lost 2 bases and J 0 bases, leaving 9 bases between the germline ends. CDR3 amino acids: CASSFRVSSGNTIYF. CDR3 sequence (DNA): TGTGCCAGCAGCTTCAGGGTGAGCTCTGGAAACACCATATATTTT.

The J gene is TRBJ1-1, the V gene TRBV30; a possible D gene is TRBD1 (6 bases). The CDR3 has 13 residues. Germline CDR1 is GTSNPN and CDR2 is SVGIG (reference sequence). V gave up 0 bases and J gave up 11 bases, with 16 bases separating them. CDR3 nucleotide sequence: TGTGCCTGGAGTGTAGAAACAGGGATGAAGGCTTTCTTT. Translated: CAWSVETGMKAFF.

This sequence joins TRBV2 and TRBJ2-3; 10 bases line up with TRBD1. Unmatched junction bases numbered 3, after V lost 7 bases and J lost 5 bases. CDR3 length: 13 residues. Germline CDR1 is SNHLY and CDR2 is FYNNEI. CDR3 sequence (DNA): TGTGCCAGCATCTGGGACAGGGGAGATACGCAGTATTTT. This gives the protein CASIWDRGDTQYF.